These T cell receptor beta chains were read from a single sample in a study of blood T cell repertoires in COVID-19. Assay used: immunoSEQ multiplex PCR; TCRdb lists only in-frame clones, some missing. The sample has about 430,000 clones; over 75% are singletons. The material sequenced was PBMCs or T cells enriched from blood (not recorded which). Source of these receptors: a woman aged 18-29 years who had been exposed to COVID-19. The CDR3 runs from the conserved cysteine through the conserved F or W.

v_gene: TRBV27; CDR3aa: CASSFRGQNTGELFF
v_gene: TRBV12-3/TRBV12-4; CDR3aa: CASSLTGGYEQYF
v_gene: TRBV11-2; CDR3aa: CASSFPRFRTDEQFF
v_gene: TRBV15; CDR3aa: CATSSTLRRGYTF
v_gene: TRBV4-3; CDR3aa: CASSQGSGTSGGGNEQFF
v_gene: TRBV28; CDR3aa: CASQVSGRSYEQYF
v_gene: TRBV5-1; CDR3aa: CASSLAPDQPQHF
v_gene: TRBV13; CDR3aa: CASSLGRGREQYF
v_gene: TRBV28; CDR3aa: CASSLWGDQPQHF
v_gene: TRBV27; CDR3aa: CASSSFERVAGELFF
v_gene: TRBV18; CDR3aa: CASSLTATYSYEQYF
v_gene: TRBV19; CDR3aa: CASSIPAGGTGNEQFF
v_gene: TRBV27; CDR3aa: CASSFTSGGSYNEQFF
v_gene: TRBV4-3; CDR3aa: CASSPLAGASSSYNEQFF
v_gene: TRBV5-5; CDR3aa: CASSFPPVGDRQPSYEQYF
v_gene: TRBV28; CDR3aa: CASSPPPGLAGVLAKNIQYF
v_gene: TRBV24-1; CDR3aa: CATSDTRQGTAYEQYF
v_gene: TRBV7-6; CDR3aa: CASSHSGSSYNEQFF
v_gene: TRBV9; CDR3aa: CASSARGGELFF
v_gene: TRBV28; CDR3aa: CASSLSSDRAGDQPQHF
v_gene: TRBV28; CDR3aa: CASSPQTSGRGYNEQFF
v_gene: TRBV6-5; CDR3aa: CASSRSTGPYEQYF
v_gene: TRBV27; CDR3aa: CASSLAPTSPGAGELFF
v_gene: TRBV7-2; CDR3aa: CASSLDVGSYNGYTF
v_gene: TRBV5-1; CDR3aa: CASSLGQGETQYF
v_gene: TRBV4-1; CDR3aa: CASSPLPVAGGLYNEQFF
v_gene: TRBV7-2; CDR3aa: CASSTLTGGTEAFF
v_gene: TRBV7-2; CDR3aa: CASSLGISYNEQFF
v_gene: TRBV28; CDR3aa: CASSLTSGGNEQFF
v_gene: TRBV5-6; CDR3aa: CASSAYRAVSNQPQHF
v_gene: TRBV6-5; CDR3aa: CASSYSGGGTEAFF
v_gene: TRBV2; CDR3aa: CASSEEGQGPYEQYF
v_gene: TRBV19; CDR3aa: CASSRDYLGETQYF
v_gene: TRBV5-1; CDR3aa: CASSRVGASTDTQYF
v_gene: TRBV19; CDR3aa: CASRSGASGHNEQFF
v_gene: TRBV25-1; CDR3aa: CASRTEQTGGASYGYTF
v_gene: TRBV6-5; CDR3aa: CASSRQGRKTQYF
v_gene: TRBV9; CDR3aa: CASSVALAGGANTDTQYF
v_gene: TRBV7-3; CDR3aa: CASSFTGTSGTDTQYF
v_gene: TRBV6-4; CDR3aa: CASSESGGARQETQYF
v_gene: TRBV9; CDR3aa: CASSVANQGYEQYF
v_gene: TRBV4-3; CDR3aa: CASSQGTGAASDTEAFF
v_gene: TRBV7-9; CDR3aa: CASSPGGISEKLFF
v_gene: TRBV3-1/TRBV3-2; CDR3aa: CASSQVLGRGGNTEAFF
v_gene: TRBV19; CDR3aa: CASISRTGGAGTEAFF
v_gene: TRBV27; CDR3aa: CASSPRTGEPGNTIYF